The 18 T cell receptor beta chains given below trace back to one sample, sequenced in a study of patients and donors after allogeneic stem cell transplantation. TCRdb redid the calling of the RT-PCR reads with MiXCR, one entry per CDR3 protein. Of hundreds of thousands of distinct CDR3 sequences in the sample, roughly 17% were seen once. The sequenced material came from blood, either unsorted or a sorted T cell fraction (not recorded which). These receptors all stem from a human donor who was either an allogeneic HSCT recipient or a stem cell or donor lymphocyte infusion donor (not recorded which). It is not recorded whose cells these are; they may come from a transplant donor.

This clonotype was seen a handful of times. J is TRBJ1-5 and V is TRBV7-2; no definite D call. The CDR3 is made up of 16 amino acids. Trimming shortened V by 4 bases and J by 4 bases, and 17 bases separated the two germline ends. Looked up from germline, CDR1 is SGHTA and CDR2 is FQGNSA. Here the CDR3 DNA reads TGTGCCAGCAGCTCATCACCCCTACGTGCAAATCAGCCCCAGCATTTT. This encodes CASSSSPLRANQPQHF. Using reference TRBV7-2 and TRBJ1-5 for the parts outside the CDR3, the full variable domain is GAGVSQSPSNKVTEKGKDVELRCDPISGHTALYWYRQSLGQGLEFLIYFQGNSAPDKSGLPSDRFSAERTGGSVSTLTIQRTQQEDSAVYLCASSSSPLRANQPQHFGDGTRLSIL.

This clonotype appeared many times. The chain employs TRBV24-1 and TRBJ2-2; the D gene is possibly TRBD2 (6 bases). Germline loops: CDR1 KGHDR, CDR2 SFDVKD. The length of the CDR3 is 14 residues. V dropped 5 bases and J dropped 5 bases, with 11 bases sitting between them. For the CDR3, the DNA is TGTGCCACCAGTGCCCCGGGGGTGACCGGGGAGCTGTTTTTT. Its protein is CATSAPGVTGELFF.

Only a few counts were recorded for this clonotype. The CDR3, as DNA: TGTGCCAGCAGCGCCCAAGCGGGGGGCGCATTCATTCCTCAGTTCTTC. This encodes CASSAQAGGAFIPQFF. The V call is TRBV9, the J call TRBJ2-1; TRBD2 matches 9 bases. The CDR3 loop spans 16 amino acids. From germline, CDR1 is SGDLS and CDR2 YYNGEE. The J segment lost 13 bases and the V segment lost 3 bases, leaving 17 bases of the junction unmatched.

This clonotype came up a few times. J is TRBJ1-2 and V is TRBV30; no definite D call. Per the germline V gene, CDR1 is GTSNPN and CDR2 is SVGIG (reference sequence). The CDR3 spans 12 residues. Trimming removed 7 bases from V and 4 bases from J, with 13 bases in between. The CDR3 nucleotides read TGTGCCTCCCCGGGCAGGAGCTATGGCTACACCTTC. It is translated as CASPGRSYGYTF.

The chain links TRBV20-1 to TRBJ2-1; 8 nucleotides match TRBD2. CDR1 is DFQATT, CDR2 SNEGSKA, per germline (reference sequence). This CDR3 is built from 14 residues. With V trimmed by 6 bases and J by 7 bases, 11 bases remained unmatched. The CDR3 nucleotides read TGCAGTGCCATTAGCGGGAACATCGGGAATGAGCAGTTCTTC. Its protein product is CSAISGNIGNEQFF.

There are a few counts of this clonotype. This rearrangement joins TRBV20-1 to TRBJ2-7; possible D gene TRBD1, 6 bases. The CDR3 is made up of 16 amino acids. The V end was cut by 3 bases, the J end by 2 bases, with 20 bases between. Germline V gene data show CDR1 as DFQATT and CDR2 as SNEGSKA (reference sequence). The CDR3 DNA is TGCAGTGCTAGCAGGAGGACAGTAAGGGGAACCTACGAGCAGTACTTC. Its protein product is CSASRRTVRGTYEQYF.

Only a few counts were recorded for this clonotype. This sequence joins TRBV5-1 and TRBJ2-1; D is ambiguous. Looked up from germline, CDR1 is SGHRS and CDR2 is YFSETQ. V was pared by 0 bases and J by 9 bases, with 13 bases between. CDR3 length equals 14 residues. The CDR3 nucleotides read TGCGCCAGCAGCTTGGGAAAGCCTGGCGGTGAGCAGTTCTTC. It encodes CASSLGKPGGEQFF.

This clonotype was recorded a few times. The chain links TRBV12-3 or TRBV12-4 to TRBJ1-1, with a tentative D call TRBD1 (5 bases). Trimming cost V 6 bases and J 1 base, with 9 bases left between them. The CDR3 is 13 amino acids. The CDR3 loop reads CASSGTANTEAFF. As DNA, the CDR3 is TGTGCCAGCAGCGGGACGGCGAACACTGAAGCTTTCTTT.

A few counts support this clonotype. This chain joins TRBV12-3 or TRBV12-4 and TRBJ2-2; D is unclear. The V end lost 6 bases, the J end lost 7 bases, and 12 bases lay between the germline ends. CDR3 length: 13 amino acids. The chain's CDR3 is CASSLNGRGELFF. The CDR3 nucleotides read TGTGCCAGCAGCCTTAATGGTCGCGGGGAGCTGTTTTTT.

The table lists this clonotype with a few counts. This chain uses TRBV6-5 with TRBJ2-1; possible D gene TRBD1, 6 bases. The CDR3 consists of 15 residues. The germline V gene has CDR1 MNHEY and CDR2 SVGAGI. V lost 0 bases and J lost 2, with 8 bases in between. The CDR3: CASSYSRGAYNEQFF. The CDR3 DNA is TGTGCCAGCAGTTACTCCAGGGGCGCCTACAATGAGCAGTTCTTC.

Worth noting for this clonotype: A much larger clone sits a single nucleotide away, making a read error possible. The CDR3 spells CASSLAYSNQPQHF. The CDR3 DNA reads as TGTGCCAGCAGTTTAGCTTATAGCAATCAGCCCCAGCATTTT. The chain joins TRBV12-3 or TRBV12-4 to TRBJ1-5; D is unresolved. CDR3 length: 14 amino acids. V lost 0 bases and J lost 0, with 3 bases in between.

Only one count was recorded for this clonotype. V usage is TRBV7-3 and J usage is TRBJ2-3, with D unclear. The V end was cut by 5 bases, the J end by 6 bases, with 9 bases between. This CDR3 region has 12 residues. Germline V gene sequence: CDR1 SGHTA, CDR2 FQGTGA. Here the CDR3 reads CASSTLSDTQYF. CDR3 nucleotides: TGTGCCAGCAGCACTTTATCGGATACGCAGTATTTT.

The J gene is TRBJ2-7, the V gene TRBV5-1; 8 bases map to TRBD2. V dropped 4 bases and J dropped 4; count of bases not matched to a gene: 16. This CDR3 has 17 amino acids. The V gene's germline CDR1 is SGHRS and CDR2 YFSETQ. Written as DNA, the CDR3 is TGCGCCAGCAGCAACTATCCTGCGGGAGGCCTCTCTTACGAGCAGTACTTC. Its protein product is CASSNYPAGGLSYEQYF.

This clonotype was detected a few times. The chain uses TRBV7-2 and TRBJ1-5; D perhaps matches TRBD1 (6 bases). The CDR3 length is 14 residues. Germline V lookup: CDR1 SGHTA, CDR2 FQGNSA. Trimming removed 5 bases from V and 7 bases from J, with 15 bases in between. The CDR3 DNA follows: TGTGCCAGCAGCCAAAAATCCCAGGGGCAGCCCCAGCATTTT. Translation: CASSQKSQGQPQHF.

This clonotype was counted only a few times. The chain employs TRBV4-1 and TRBJ2-7; perhaps TRBD2 as D (5 bases). Germline-derived CDR1 and CDR2 are MGHRA and YSYEKL. The V and J ends lost 3 bases and 2 bases respectively, with 20 bases between them. CDR3 length equals 17 residues. DNA of the CDR3: TGCGCCAGCAGCCACGGACTGAAAAGGACTCGTCCCTACGAGCAGTACTTC. The encoded protein is CASSHGLKRTRPYEQYF.

In DNA form, the CDR3 reads TGTGCCACCAGTGATTTGATGGACAGCCAAGAGACCCAGTACTTC. Its protein is CATSDLMDSQETQYF. V is TRBV24-1 and J is TRBJ2-5; TRBD1 is a possible D gene (6 bases). Germline V gene sequence: CDR1 KGHDR, CDR2 SFDVKD. V was clipped by 0 bases and J by 1 base, with 8 bases between them. The CDR3 is 15 amino acids.

This clonotype came up a few times. This chain connects TRBV6-2 or TRBV6-3 to TRBJ1-1, with D perhaps matching TRBD1 (5 bases). Deletions cut 6 bases from V and 9 bases from J, with 14 bases between. The CDR3 sequence is 12 residues long. The germline gives CDR1 MNHEY, CDR2 SVGEGT. The DNA for the CDR3 is TGTGCCAGCAGACCCGACAGCTCCAAAGCTTTCTTT. This sequence encodes CASRPDSSKAFF.

The table lists this clonotype with a few counts. The CDR3 coding sequence is TGTGCCAGCAGCCTCCCAGGGGTGGGAAACACTGAAGCTTTCTTT. Translating gives CASSLPGVGNTEAFF. J is TRBJ1-1 and V is TRBV6-1, with D perhaps TRBD1 (6 bases). The CDR3 length is 15 residues. Germline loops: CDR1 MNHNS, CDR2 SASEGT. With 6 bases removed from V and 2 bases from J, the gap between germline ends came to 16 bases.